The T cell receptor beta chain described here comes from a study of blood T cell repertoires in COVID-19. Whole-study context: Samples representing acute and convalescent COVID-19 were sourced from the United States, Italy and Spain. The analysed material was cDNA or gDNA that came from T cells, B-cell-depleted T cells, or PBMCs.

As processed by the authors: Estimation of nucleated cell counts was performed using reference gene primer amplification. Data came from immunoSEQ multiplex PCR; TCRdb stores just in-frame clones and leaves some out. V and J calls and clone size come straight from that table; D and trimming were deduced from the DNA. Here the sample spans roughly 81,000 clones, over 70% being singletons. The V end was cut by 4 bases, the J end by 0 bases, with 12 bases between. This CDR3 is 14 amino acids long. The germline gives CDR1 GTSNPN, CDR2 SVGIG (reference sequence). The origin of this receptor is an older man with active or convalescent COVID-19. The chain carries TRBV30 and TRBJ1-1; a weak D match, TRBD1 (6 bases). What was sequenced was peripheral blood. The CDR3 is CAWTRTVMNTEAFF. The CDR3 DNA is TGTGCCTGGACCCGGACAGTTATGAACACTGAAGCTTTCTTT.